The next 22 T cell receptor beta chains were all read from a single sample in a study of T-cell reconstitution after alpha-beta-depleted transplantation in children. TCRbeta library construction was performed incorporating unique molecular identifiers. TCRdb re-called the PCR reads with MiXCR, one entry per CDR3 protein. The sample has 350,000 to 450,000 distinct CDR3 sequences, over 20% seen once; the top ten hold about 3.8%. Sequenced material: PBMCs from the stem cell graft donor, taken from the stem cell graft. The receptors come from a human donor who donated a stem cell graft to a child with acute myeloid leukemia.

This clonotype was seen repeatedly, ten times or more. CDR3 DNA sequence: TGTGCCAGCAGTTTGAGTGGGAGGGGTACAGATACGCAGTATTTT. Translating it yields CASSLSGRGTDTQYF. The rearrangement uses TRBV12-3 or TRBV12-4 and TRBJ2-3, with 7 bases fitting TRBD2. Trimming took 3 bases from V and 3 from J; bases not matched to a gene: 6. The CDR3 is 15 residues long.

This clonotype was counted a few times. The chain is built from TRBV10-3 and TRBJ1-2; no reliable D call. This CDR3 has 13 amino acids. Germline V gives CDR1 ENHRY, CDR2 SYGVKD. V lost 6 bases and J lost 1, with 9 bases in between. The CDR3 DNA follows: TGTGCCATCAGCCAGCCGGATAACTATGGCTACACCTTC. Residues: CAISQPDNYGYTF.

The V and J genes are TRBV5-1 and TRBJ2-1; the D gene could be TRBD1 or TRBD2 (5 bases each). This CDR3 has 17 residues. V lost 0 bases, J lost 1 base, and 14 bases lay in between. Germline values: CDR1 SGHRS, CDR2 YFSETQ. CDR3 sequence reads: CASSLALAGTSYNEQFF. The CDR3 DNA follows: TGCGCCAGCAGCTTGGCGCTAGCCGGGACGTCCTACAATGAGCAGTTCTTC.

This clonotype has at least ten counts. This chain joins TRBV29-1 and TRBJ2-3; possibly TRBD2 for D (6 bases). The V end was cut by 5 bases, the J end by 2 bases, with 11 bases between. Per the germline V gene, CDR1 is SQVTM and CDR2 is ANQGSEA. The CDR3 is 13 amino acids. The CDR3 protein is CSVNAGTTDTQYF. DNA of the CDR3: TGCAGCGTTAATGCGGGGACCACAGATACGCAGTATTTT.

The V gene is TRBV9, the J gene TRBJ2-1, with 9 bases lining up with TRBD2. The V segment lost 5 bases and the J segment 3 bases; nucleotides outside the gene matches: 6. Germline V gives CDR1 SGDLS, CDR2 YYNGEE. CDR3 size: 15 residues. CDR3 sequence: CASSSGRGDYNEQFF. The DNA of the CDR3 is TGTGCCAGCAGTAGCGGGAGAGGGGACTACAATGAGCAGTTCTTC. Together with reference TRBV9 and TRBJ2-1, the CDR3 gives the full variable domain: DSGVTQTPKHLITATGQRVTLRCSPRSGDLSVYWYQQSLDQGLQFLIQYYNGEERAKGNILERFSAQQFPDLHSELNLSSLELGDSALYFCASSSGRGDYNEQFFGPGTRLTVL.

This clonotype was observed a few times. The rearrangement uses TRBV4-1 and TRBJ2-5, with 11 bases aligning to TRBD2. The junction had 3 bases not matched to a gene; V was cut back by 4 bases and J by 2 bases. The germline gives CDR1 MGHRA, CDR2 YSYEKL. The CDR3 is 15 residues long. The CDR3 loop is CASSPLAGGQETQYF. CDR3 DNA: TGCGCCAGCAGCCCTTTAGCGGGAGGGCAAGAGACCCAGTACTTC.

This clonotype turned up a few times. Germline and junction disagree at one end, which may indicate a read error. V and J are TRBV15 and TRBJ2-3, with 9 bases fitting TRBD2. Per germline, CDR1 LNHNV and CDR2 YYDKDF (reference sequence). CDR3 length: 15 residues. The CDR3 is CATSRGSGSPDMQYF. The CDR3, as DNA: TGTGCCACCAGCAGAGGTAGCGGGAGCCCAGATATGCAGTATTTT.

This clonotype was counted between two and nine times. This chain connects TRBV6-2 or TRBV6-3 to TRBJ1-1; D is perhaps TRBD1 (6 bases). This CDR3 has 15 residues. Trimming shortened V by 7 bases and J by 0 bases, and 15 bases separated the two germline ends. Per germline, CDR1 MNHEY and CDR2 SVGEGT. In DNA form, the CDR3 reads TGTGCCAGCAATTCAGGGGTTTCGATGAACACTGAAGCTTTCTTT. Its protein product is CASNSGVSMNTEAFF.

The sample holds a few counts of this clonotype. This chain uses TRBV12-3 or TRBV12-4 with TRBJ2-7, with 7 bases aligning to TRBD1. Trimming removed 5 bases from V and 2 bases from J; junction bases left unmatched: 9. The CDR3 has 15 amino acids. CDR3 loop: CASSPSLTGTYEQYF. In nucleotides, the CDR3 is TGTGCCAGCAGTCCTTCCCTGACAGGGACCTACGAGCAGTACTTC.

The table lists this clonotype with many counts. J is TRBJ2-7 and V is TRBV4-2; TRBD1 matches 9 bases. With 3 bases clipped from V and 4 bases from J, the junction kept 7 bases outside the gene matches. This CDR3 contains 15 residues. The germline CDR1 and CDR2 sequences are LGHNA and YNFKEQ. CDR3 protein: CASSQAGTGSYEQYF. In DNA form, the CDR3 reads TGTGCCAGCAGCCAGGCCGGGACAGGGTCTTACGAGCAGTACTTC.

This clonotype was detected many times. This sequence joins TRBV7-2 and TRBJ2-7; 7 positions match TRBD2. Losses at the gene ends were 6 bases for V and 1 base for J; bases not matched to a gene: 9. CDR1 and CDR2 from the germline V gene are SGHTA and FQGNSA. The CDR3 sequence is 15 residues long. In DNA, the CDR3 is TGTGCCAGCAGTCGAAGCGGGGAGCGTTCCTACGAGCAGTACTTC. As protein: CASSRSGERSYEQYF.

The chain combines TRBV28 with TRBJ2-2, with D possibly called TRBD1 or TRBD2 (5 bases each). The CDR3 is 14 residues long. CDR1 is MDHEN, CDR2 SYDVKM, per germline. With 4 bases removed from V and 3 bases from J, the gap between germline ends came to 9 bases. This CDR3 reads CASSSEGYTGELFF. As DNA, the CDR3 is TGTGCCAGCAGTTCTGAGGGGTACACCGGGGAGCTGTTTTTT.

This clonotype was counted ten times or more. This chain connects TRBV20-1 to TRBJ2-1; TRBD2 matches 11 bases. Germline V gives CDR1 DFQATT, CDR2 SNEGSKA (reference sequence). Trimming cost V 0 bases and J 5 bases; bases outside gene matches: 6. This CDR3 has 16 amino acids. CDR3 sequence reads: CSARDWTSGHHNEQFF. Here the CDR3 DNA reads TGCAGTGCTAGAGACTGGACTAGCGGGCACCACAATGAGCAGTTCTTC.

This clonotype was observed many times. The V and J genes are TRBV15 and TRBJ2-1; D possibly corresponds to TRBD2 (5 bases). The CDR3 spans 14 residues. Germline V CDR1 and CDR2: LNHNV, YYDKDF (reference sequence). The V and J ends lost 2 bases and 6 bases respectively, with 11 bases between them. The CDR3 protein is CATSRNSVVNEQFF. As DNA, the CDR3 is TGTGCCACCAGCAGAAATAGCGTCGTCAATGAGCAGTTCTTC. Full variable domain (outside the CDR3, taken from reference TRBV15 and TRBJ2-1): DAMVIQNPRYQVTQFGKPVTLSCSQTLNHNVMYWYQQKSSQAPKLLFHYYDKDFNNEADTPDNFQSRRPNTSFCFLDIRSPGLGDTAMYLCATSRNSVVNEQFFGPGTRLTVL.

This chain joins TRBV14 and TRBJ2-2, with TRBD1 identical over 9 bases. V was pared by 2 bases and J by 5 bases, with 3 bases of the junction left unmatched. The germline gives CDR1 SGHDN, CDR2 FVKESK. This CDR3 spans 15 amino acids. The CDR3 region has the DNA TGTGCCAGCAGCCAAACAGGGGGCCGAACCGGGGAGCTGTTTTTT. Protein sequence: CASSQTGGRTGELFF.

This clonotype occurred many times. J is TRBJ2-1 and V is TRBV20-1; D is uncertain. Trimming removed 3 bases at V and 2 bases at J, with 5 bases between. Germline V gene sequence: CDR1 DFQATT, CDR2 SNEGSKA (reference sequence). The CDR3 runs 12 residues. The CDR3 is CSARPTYNEQFF. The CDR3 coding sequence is TGCAGTGCTAGGCCCACCTACAATGAGCAGTTCTTC.

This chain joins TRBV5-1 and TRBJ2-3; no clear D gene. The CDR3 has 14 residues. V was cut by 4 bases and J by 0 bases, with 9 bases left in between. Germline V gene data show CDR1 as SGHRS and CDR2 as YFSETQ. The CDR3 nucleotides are TGCGCCAGCAGCCATCTTGGGAGCACAGATACGCAGTATTTT. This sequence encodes CASSHLGSTDTQYF.

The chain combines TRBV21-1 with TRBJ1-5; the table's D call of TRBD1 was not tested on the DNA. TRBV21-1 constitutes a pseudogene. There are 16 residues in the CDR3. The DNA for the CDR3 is TGTGCCAGCAGCAAAGTAGAGGGGTCGGACAATCAGCCCCAGCATTTT. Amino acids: CASSKVEGSDNQPQHF.

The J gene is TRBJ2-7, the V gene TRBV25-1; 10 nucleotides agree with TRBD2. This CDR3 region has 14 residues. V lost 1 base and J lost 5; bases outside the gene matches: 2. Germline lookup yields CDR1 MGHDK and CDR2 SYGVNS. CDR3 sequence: CASSEWSGGDEQYF. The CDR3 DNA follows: TGTGCCAGCAGTGAATGGAGCGGGGGGGACGAGCAGTACTTC.

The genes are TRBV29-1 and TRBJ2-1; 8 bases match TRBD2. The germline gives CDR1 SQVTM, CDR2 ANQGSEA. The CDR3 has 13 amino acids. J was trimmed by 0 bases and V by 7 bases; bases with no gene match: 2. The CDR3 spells CSAGGGSYNEQFF. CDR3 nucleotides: TGCAGCGCCGGGGGGGGCTCCTACAATGAGCAGTTCTTC.

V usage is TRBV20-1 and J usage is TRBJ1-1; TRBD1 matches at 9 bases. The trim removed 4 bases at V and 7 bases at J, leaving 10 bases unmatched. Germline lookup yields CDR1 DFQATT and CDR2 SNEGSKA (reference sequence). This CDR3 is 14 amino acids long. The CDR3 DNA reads TGCAGTGCTACGGGGGACAGGGAGCCTTATGAAGCTTTCTTT. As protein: CSATGDREPYEAFF.

The CDR3 DNA reads as TGTGCCAGCCGGGGGGGACCAGGTCAGCCCCAGCATTTT. Its protein is CASRGGPGQPQHF. This chain joins TRBV7-2 and TRBJ1-5; tentatively, D is TRBD1 (5 bases). The V gene lost 8 bases and the J gene lost 6 bases, with 14 bases spanning the gap. CDR1 is SGHTA and CDR2 is FQGNSA in the germline V gene. The CDR3 sequence is 13 residues long. Variable domain in full (rest from reference TRBV7-2 and TRBJ1-5): GAGVSQSPSNKVTEKGKDVELRCDPISGHTALYWYRQSLGQGLEFLIYFQGNSAPDKSGLPSDRFSAERTGGSVSTLTIQRTQQEDSAVYLCASRGGPGQPQHFGDGTRLSIL.